The 27 T cell receptor beta chains given below trace back to one sample, sequenced in a study of T cells in Graves' hyperthyroidism and ophthalmopathy. Amplified TCR beta CDR3 regions derived from RNA transcripts. A set of HTBI primers served as the primers for a first-round RT-PCR of the TCR CDR3. TCRdb reprocessed the multiplex PCR reads with MiXCR, giving one entry per CDR3 protein. The sample yields 130,000 or so distinct CDR3 sequences, approximately 20% seen once. Sequencing input: blood. The receptors come from a woman aged 50 to 60 with Graves' hyperthyroidism that later progressed to Graves' ophthalmopathy.

This clonotype was seen repeatedly, ten times or more. The J gene is TRBJ2-1, the V gene TRBV3-1; 9 nucleotides agree with TRBD1. The CDR3 is 16 residues long. J gave up 6 bases and V 4 bases, and 10 bases lay outside the gene matches. CDR1 is LGHDT and CDR2 is YNNKEL in the germline V gene (reference sequence). CDR3 DNA: TGTGCCAGCAGCCCCCGCCTTGGGACAGGGACCAATGAGCAGTTCTTC. It specifies CASSPRLGTGTNEQFF.

This clonotype has a count of ten or more. The rearrangement joins TRBV5-1 to TRBJ2-5; weak D call: TRBD2 (5 bases). CDR3 size: 13 residues. The V end lost 5 bases, the J end lost 0 bases, and 8 bases lay between the germline ends. Germline loops: CDR1 SGHRS, CDR2 YFSETQ. CDR3 coding DNA: TGCGCCAGCAGAAGCGGAAACCAAGAGACCCAGTACTTC. Protein product: CASRSGNQETQYF.

In its sample, this clonotype was seen many times. This chain uses TRBV20-1 with TRBJ2-7, with 11 bases lining up with TRBD1. CDR1 is DFQATT and CDR2 is SNEGSKA in the germline V gene (reference sequence). The J segment lost 5 bases and the V segment lost 5 bases, leaving 11 bases of the junction unmatched. The CDR3 is made up of 15 amino acids. The CDR3, as DNA: TGCAGTGCTCTAACCGGGACAGGGGGTGTTAACGAGCAGTACTTC. It yields the protein CSALTGTGGVNEQYF.

This clonotype was picked up many times. This chain links TRBV2 with TRBJ2-6; 9 nucleotides align to TRBD1. V was pared by 6 bases and J by 2 bases, with 8 bases of the junction left unmatched. This CDR3 has 17 amino acids. Germline V lookup: CDR1 SNHLY, CDR2 FYNNEI. The CDR3 bases are TGTGCCAGCAGCCACGGACAGGGGAGGACTGGGGCCAACGTCCTGACTTTC. Its protein product is CASSHGQGRTGANVLTF.

This clonotype was seen only once. The V gene is TRBV13, the J gene TRBJ2-1, with D perhaps matching TRBD1 (6 bases). The CDR3 consists of 16 residues. V was clipped by 5 bases and J by 5 bases, with 19 bases between them. Germline loops: CDR1 PRHDT, CDR2 FYEKMQ (reference sequence). The CDR3 sequence is CASSRTEHHGNNEQFF. CDR3 in DNA: TGTGCCAGCAGCCGGACAGAGCACCACGGCAACAATGAGCAGTTCTTC. The whole variable domain, filled in from reference TRBV13 and TRBJ2-1, reads AAGVIQSPRHLIKEKRETATLKCYPIPRHDTVYWYQQGPGQDPQFLISFYEKMQSDKGSIPDRFSAQQFSDYHSELNMSSLELGDSALYFCASSRTEHHGNNEQFFGPGTRLTVL.

This clonotype came up many times. The chain uses TRBV20-1 and TRBJ2-7, with 7 bases that match TRBD1. Per germline, CDR1 DFQATT and CDR2 SNEGSKA (reference sequence). With 1 base clipped from V and 7 bases from J, the junction kept 22 bases outside the gene matches. There are 18 residues in the CDR3. CDR3 residues: CSARASRELGTVWREQYF. In DNA form, the CDR3 reads TGCAGTGCTAGAGCTTCTCGTGAGCTCGGGACAGTGTGGCGAGAGCAGTACTTC.

Ten or more counts support this clonotype. This chain uses TRBV11-2 with TRBJ2-7; 9 bases agree with TRBD1. V dropped 4 bases and J dropped 2; count of bases not matched to a gene: 6. Germline loops: CDR1 SGHAT, CDR2 FQNNGV. The CDR3 runs to 15 residues. DNA for the CDR3: TGTGCCAGCAGCTCCGGACAGGGGTCAGCCTACGAGCAGTACTTC. Amino acids: CASSSGQGSAYEQYF. The full variable domain, with the rest looked up from reference TRBV11-2 and TRBJ2-7, is EAGVAQSPRYKIIEKRQSVAFWCNPISGHATLYWYQQILGQGPKLLIQFQNNGVVDDSQLPKDRFSAERLKGVDSTLKIQPAKLEDSAVYLCASSSGQGSAYEQYFGPGTRLTVT.

This chain joins TRBV20-1 and TRBJ2-3; 14 bases line up with TRBD2. Germline CDR1 is DFQATT and CDR2 is SNEGSKA (reference sequence). V was pared by 3 bases and J by 4 bases, with 9 bases of the junction left unmatched. CDR3 length: 17 amino acids. CDR3 nucleotides: TGCAGTGCTAGTGGGCCGGGACTAGCGGGAGCAGCAGATACGCAGTATTTT. Its protein is CSASGPGLAGAADTQYF.

This clonotype was seen at least ten times. This rearrangement joins TRBV10-3 to TRBJ2-5, with a weak D call TRBD1 (5 bases). CDR3 length equals 15 residues. Trimming left V 3 bases short and J 1 base short, with 12 bases between. In germline, CDR1 is ENHRY, CDR2 SYGVKD. The CDR3 loop reads CAISDGAVSQETQYF. The CDR3 nucleotides are TGTGCCATCAGTGATGGGGCAGTCTCCCAAGAGACCCAGTACTTC.

This clonotype was seen ten or more times. This chain uses TRBV12-3 or TRBV12-4 with TRBJ2-2; 7 bases match TRBD2. The length of the CDR3 is 16 residues. The trim removed 8 bases at V and 1 base at J, leaving 10 bases unmatched. The CDR3 is CASARGGGRNTGELFF. The CDR3 nucleotides read TGTGCCAGCGCCCGGGGTGGCGGGAGGAACACCGGGGAGCTGTTTTTT.

The chain uses TRBV20-1 and TRBJ2-2; 9 bases align to TRBD2. Trimming took 3 bases from V and 8 from J; bases not matched to a gene: 10. The V gene's germline CDR1 is DFQATT and CDR2 SNEGSKA (reference sequence). The CDR3 length is 15 residues. This chain's CDR3 is CSASAGGLAAGELFF. The CDR3 DNA is TGCAGTGCTAGCGCCGGGGGACTAGCCGCAGGGGAGCTGTTTTTT.

On this clonotype: Possible read error: a much larger clone is one base away. The chain joins TRBV28 to TRBJ1-6, with D maybe TRBD1 (5 bases). V dropped 6 bases and J dropped 0 bases, with 18 bases sitting between them. The CDR3 contains 18 residues. Germline CDR1 MDHEN, CDR2 SYDVKM. The CDR3 nucleotides read TGTGCCAGCAGCCTCGGGGGGAGTCTGACCTCCTATAATTCACCCCTCCACTTT. Amino acids: CASSLGGSLTSYNSPLHF.

This clonotype has more than one count but fewer than ten. The chain is built from TRBV20-1 and TRBJ2-3, with 7 nucleotides matching TRBD2. The CDR3 is 14 amino acids. The junction had 6 bases not matched to a gene; V was cut back by 4 bases and J by 2 bases. CDR1 is DFQATT, CDR2 SNEGSKA, per germline (reference sequence). The CDR3 DNA sequence: TGCAGTGCTAACCCCAGCGGGGTCACAGATACGCAGTATTTT. It specifies CSANPSGVTDTQYF.

The sample holds a few counts of this clonotype. The chain's CDR3 is CASPDRGYGYTF. The CDR3 region has the DNA TGTGCCTCTCCGGACAGGGGTTATGGCTACACCTTC. This chain joins TRBV30 and TRBJ1-2; 9 bases fit TRBD1. Germline CDR1 reads GTSNPN; CDR2 reads SVGIG (reference sequence). CDR3 size: 12 residues. V shed 7 bases and J 5 bases; nucleotides not matched to a gene: 5.

This clonotype was detected ten times or more. The chain has TRBV28 and TRBJ1-5; no firm D call. Trimming took off 6 bases at V and 4 bases at J, with 19 bases between the two ends. This CDR3 region has 16 residues. Germline V CDR1 and CDR2: MDHEN, SYDVKM. The CDR3 sequence: CASRVLGWGENQPQHF. The CDR3 coding sequence is TGTGCCAGCAGGGTACTAGGTTGGGGTGAAAATCAGCCCCAGCATTTT.

The V call is TRBV9, the J call TRBJ1-1; D is unclear. V lost 6 bases and J lost 4, with 16 bases in between. This CDR3 is built from 14 residues. Germline V gene lookup returns CDR1 SGDLS and CDR2 YYNGEE. The chain's CDR3 is CASNPGSGATEAFF. The CDR3 nucleotides read TGTGCCAGCAACCCGGGAAGCGGAGCCACTGAAGCTTTCTTT. Using reference TRBV9 and TRBJ1-1 for the parts outside the CDR3, the full variable domain is DSGVTQTPKHLITATGQRVTLRCSPRSGDLSVYWYQQSLDQGLQFLIQYYNGEERAKGNILERFSAQQFPDLHSELNLSSLELGDSALYFCASNPGSGATEAFFGQGTRLTVV.

The chain carries TRBV24-1 and TRBJ2-1; 9 positions match TRBD1. The J segment lost 8 bases and the V segment lost 9 bases, leaving 10 bases of the junction unmatched. The germline CDR1 and CDR2 sequences are KGHDR and SFDVKD. The CDR3 extends over 14 amino acids. The CDR3 spells CATSGVGQGYEQFF. The DNA for the CDR3 is TGTGCCACCTCAGGGGTGGGACAGGGCTATGAGCAGTTCTTC.

This clonotype was counted many times. The chain links TRBV30 to TRBJ1-2; 7 bases fit TRBD1. V lost 0 bases and J lost 4; bases outside the gene matches: 11. This CDR3 comprises 16 residues. Per the germline V gene, CDR1 is GTSNPN and CDR2 is SVGIG (reference sequence). The CDR3 nucleotides are TGTGCCTGGAGTGTATGGGATCAGGGGGAAGGCTATGGCTACACCTTC. Its protein product is CAWSVWDQGEGYGYTF.

This clonotype was counted a few times. A much larger clone lies a single base off, so this may be a read error. This sequence joins TRBV11-2 and TRBJ2-1; 10 nucleotides line up with TRBD2. Germline V lookup: CDR1 SGHAT, CDR2 FQNNGV. CDR3 length: 17 amino acids. This chain's CDR3 is CASSLGGGSGRINEQSF. CDR3 nucleotides: TGTGCCAGCAGCTTAGGGGGGGGTAGCGGGAGGATTAATGAGCAGTCCTTC.

The V call is TRBV5-6, the J call TRBJ1-6; D not certain. Germline assignment: CDR1 SGHDT and CDR2 YYEEEE. The CDR3 is 13 residues long. V lost 4 bases to trimming and J lost 7 bases, with 9 bases between them. The CDR3 DNA is TGTGCCAGCAGCCGAAGGATCAATTCACCCCTCCACTTT. Amino acid sequence: CASSRRINSPLHF.

The genes are TRBV10-2 and TRBJ2-5; maybe TRBD2 (5 bases). There are 13 residues in the CDR3. Germline V gene lookup returns CDR1 WSHSY and CDR2 SAAADI. V shed 7 bases and J shed 5 bases, with 14 bases lying between them. The CDR3 here is CASMATSTETQYF. The CDR3 DNA reads TGCGCCAGCATGGCTACTAGTACGGAGACCCAGTACTTC.

This clonotype turned up a few times. DNA of the CDR3: TGCGCCAGCAGTCGAGATCACTCCGAGCAGTACTTC. Translating it yields CASSRDHSEQYF. The rearrangement links TRBV5-1 to TRBJ2-7, with unresolved D. This CDR3 contains 12 residues. Deletions cut 5 bases from V and 6 bases from J, with 12 bases between. Germline CDR1 is SGHRS and CDR2 is YFSETQ. Supplemented by reference TRBV5-1 and TRBJ2-7, the full variable domain reads KAGVTQTPRYLIKTRGQQVTLSCSPISGHRSVSWYQQTPGQGLQFLFEYFSETQRNKGNFPGRFSGRQFSNSRSEMNVSTLELGDSALYLCASSRDHSEQYFGPGTRLTVT.

In its sample, this clonotype was seen many times. This chain joins TRBV18 and TRBJ1-1, with 7 bases fitting TRBD1. The germline gives CDR1 KGHSH, CDR2 LQKENI. V shed 4 bases, J shed 4 bases, and the junction held 3 bases outside the gene matches. The CDR3 spans 13 residues. The CDR3 DNA reads as TGTGCCAGCTCACGCCCAGGGGGCACTGAAGCTTTCTTT. It codes for CASSRPGGTEAFF.

This sequence joins TRBV3-1 and TRBJ2-3; maybe TRBD1 (6 bases). With 7 bases removed from V and 1 base from J, the gap between germline ends came to 9 bases. The CDR3 covers 13 residues. Germline V gene sequence: CDR1 LGHDT, CDR2 YNNKEL (reference sequence). The CDR3: CASTTGRTDTQYF. DNA for the CDR3: TGTGCCAGCACGACAGGCCGCACAGATACGCAGTATTTT.

The chain has TRBV2 and TRBJ2-1; 9 nucleotides line up with TRBD1. CDR3 length equals 19 residues. J lost 5 bases, V lost 3 bases, and 17 bases had no gene match. Germline CDR1 reads SNHLY; CDR2 reads FYNNEI. The CDR3: CASSDRDRVSNIGDNEQFF. In DNA form, the CDR3 reads TGTGCCAGCAGTGATAGGGACAGGGTTTCTAATATTGGTGACAATGAGCAGTTCTTC.

In this sample, this clonotype turned up many times. The rearrangement joins TRBV11-2 to TRBJ2-5, with 7 positions matching TRBD2. The CDR3 loop spans 14 amino acids. CDR1 is SGHAT, CDR2 FQNNGV, per germline. The ends lost 6 bases at V and 5 bases at J; junction bases unmatched: 9. CDR3 in DNA: TGTGCCAGCAGTCGACCCGGGGGGTGGGAGACCCAGTACTTC. Residues: CASSRPGGWETQYF.

The chain couples TRBV20-1 to TRBJ2-3; the match to TRBD2 covers 9 bases. Germline CDR1 and CDR2: DFQATT and SNEGSKA (reference sequence). This CDR3 has 14 amino acids. Trimming removed 4 bases from V and 2 bases from J; junction bases left unmatched: 4. CDR3 loop: CSANSGSFTDTQYF. DNA of the CDR3: TGCAGTGCTAATAGCGGGAGCTTCACAGATACGCAGTATTTT.